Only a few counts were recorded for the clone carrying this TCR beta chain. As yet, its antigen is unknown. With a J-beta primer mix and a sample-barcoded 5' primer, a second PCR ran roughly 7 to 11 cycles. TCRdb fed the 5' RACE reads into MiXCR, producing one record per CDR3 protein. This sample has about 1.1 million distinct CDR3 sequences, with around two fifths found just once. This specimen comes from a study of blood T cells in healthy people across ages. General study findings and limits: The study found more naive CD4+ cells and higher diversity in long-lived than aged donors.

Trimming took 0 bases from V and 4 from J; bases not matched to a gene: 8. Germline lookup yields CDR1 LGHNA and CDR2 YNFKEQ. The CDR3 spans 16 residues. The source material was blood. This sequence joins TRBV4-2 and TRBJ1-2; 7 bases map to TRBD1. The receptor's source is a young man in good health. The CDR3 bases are TGTGCCAGCAGCCAAGATCGGGGAGGGGACAGCTATGGCTACACCTTC. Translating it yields CASSQDRGGDSYGYTF.